Reported below is one T cell receptor (beta chain). It lacks a known antigen. Base qualities are missing; no much larger clone stands one base away. Libraries came from the immunoSEQ multiplex PCR assay. A mixture of 60 forward primers for TCR Vbeta segments and 13 reverse primers for TCR Jbeta segments was used in the multiplex PCR. The CDR3 region of rearranged TCR beta genes was amplified from genomic DNA by a multiplex PCR assay. Amplified TCR beta libraries were sequenced as 87-base-pair reads on the Illumina HiSeq System. Turning to the authors' computational methods: A later analysis counted about 80 million unique TCR beta chains across the 550 to 750 repertoires, and roughly 11 million of these chains were shared by at least two donors. Raw reads were error-corrected and collapsed into unique sequences with a nearest-neighbor algorithm that merged closely related sequences to remove PCR and sequencing errors. V, D and J gene segments were assigned by aligning CDR3 sequences to IMGT reference sequences. For a sequence to be retained, at least a six-nucleotide match to both a V gene segment and a J gene segment was required. A rearrangement was called productive if the CDR3 had no stop codons and remained in frame with V and J, and every other rearrangement was called non-productive. Following IMGT convention, CDR3 was defined as the stretch from the second conserved V-encoded cysteine up to the conserved J-encoded phenylalanine. In an earlier analysis of 550 to 650 of the donors, sequences lacking an unambiguous match to a single V gene segment were excluded. In an earlier analysis of 587 of the donors, V segments were called functional above 56.7% productive rearrangements and were called segregating when the between-donor standard deviation exceeded 5%. To diagnose cytomegalovirus status from the catalog of TCR beta chain sequences, a statistical classification framework was built. In a later analysis, V and J genes were assigned by comparing TCR nucleotide sequences against IMGT/GENE-DB human TR gene sequences. The TCRdist pipeline was used in a later analysis to assign CDR3 sequences and most-parsimonious VDJ recombination scenarios. A later analysis defined each TCR beta chain by its CDR3 amino acid sequence plus V-gene family, and excluded reads lacking a unique V-gene family. In a later analysis, around 650 highly shared, low-generation-probability nucleotide sequences were removed to address suspected cross-contamination and a sequencing artifact. For each public chain, a later analysis derived a clonal expansion index from normalized ranks of inferred template counts within each repertoire. In a later analysis, generation probabilities were computed with a VDJ recombination model fitted to out-of-frame rearrangements, and the resulting probabilities were checked against IGoR. In a later analysis, TCR-TCR, TCR-HLA and TCR-CMV co-occurrence was scored with hypergeometric tests, and a repertoire-size bias correction was applied to TCR pairs. False discovery rates were estimated in a later analysis by permuting HLA or CMV assignments 20 times. A later analysis grouped co-occurring TCRs with DBSCAN, adding TCRdist sequence similarity when clustering within HLA-allele-positive subsets. Co-occurrence clustering excluded repertoires with fewer than 30,000 or more than 120,000 public chains, plus five with anomalous nucleotide sharing. TCRdb's version of the immuneACCESS table is confined to in-frame rearrangements and falls short of the full clone set. An unresolved V gene accounts for under half of the shortfall where checked; the remainder is of unknown origin. V, J and clone size are those of that table, while D and trimming were read from the DNA. For this sample the table gives under 150,000 clones, of which about 80% were detected only once. Of the sample, 3% to 4% is held by the ten largest clones.

The germline V gene supplies CDR1 LGHNA and CDR2 YSLEER. Trimming takes 0 bases from V and 7 bases from J, and the germline ends sit 13 bases apart. Including cysteine and phenylalanine, the CDR3 has 14 amino acids. Just the 42-base CDR3 DNA is kept, in frame starting at base 1. The cohort was made up of approximately 700 healthy bone marrow donors. At the time of sampling, every cohort member was nominally healthy, though immune exposures that went unrecorded were likely present. The donor tested CMV seronegative and was one of the 352 seronegative cohort members. A peripheral blood sample was collected from each donor, and TCR beta sequencing was performed on peripheral blood mononuclear cells. The Qiagen DNeasy Blood Extraction Kit was used to extract genomic DNA from the blood cell samples. The sample comes from a study of cytomegalovirus exposure and HLA in healthy donors listed by TCRdb under 2017. Turning to the overall study: An earlier analysis of approximately 640 of the donors reported more than 250 Gb of sequence data and around 110 million unique TCR beta sequences from roughly 180 million T cells. Roughly 300 gigabases of sequencing data and tens of millions of unique TCR sequences were included in an early release covering several hundred HLA-typed donors. Among the approximately 430 genotyped donors, around 81% belonged to the genetic ancestry cluster associated with self-reported Caucasian donors. The study aimed to test whether signatures of past pathogen exposure could be identified by cataloging public T cell receptors. The T cell repertoires of 670 or so subjects were profiled by immunosequencing and related to cytomegalovirus serostatus. Along with the approximately 650-subject first cohort, a separate validation cohort of approximately 110 different subjects was used. To predict cytomegalovirus infection status, the study combined high-throughput TCR immunosequencing, statistical association of individual TCRs with disease status, and machine learning. A later analysis re-examined previously published TCR beta repertoires from more than 650 donors and added high-resolution HLA genotyping to investigate patterns of TCR occurrence. In the later analysis, no new phenotypic data were used to find candidate immune exposures; instead, reliance was placed on TCR beta sequences and their occurrence across donors. An earlier analysis of about 620 of the donors applied high-throughput TCR beta sequencing to assess whether each TCR beta V gene segment acted as functional or pseudogenic. Donor age, sex, ethnicity and CMV serostatus were compiled together with the repertoire data. A later genetic analysis took genome-wide SNP genotypes for about three fifths of the 666 donors and used that subset as a discovery cohort. All discovery cohort repertoires had been generated on a single sequencing platform. Class I and class II HLA loci were covered by the typing at four-digit resolution. Typing coverage differed by locus: A, B, C, DRB1 and DQB1 were typed in roughly 620-640 donors, DQA1 in 522, DPA1 in 600 to 610, and DPB1 in just under 480. About five DR-DQ haplotypes were treated as single units for association and clustering because of strong linkage in the cohort. Across about 370 genotyped donors of the cohort, an average of about 220,000 unique TCR beta nucleotide sequences per donor were sequenced, and around 19% of those sequences were non-productive.

Study-wide findings and limitations: A later analysis found that HLA-associated TCR beta chains were more clonally expanded and had lower generation probabilities than equally common non-associated chains. In a later genetic analysis, a missense DCLRE1C variant was associated with V-gene and J-gene trimming of TCR beta chains, and the association was replicated in an independent cohort. A cluster of highly shared sequence variants was judged likely to represent a technical artifact of the sequencing pipeline. A further reported finding was that TCR beta sequences accurately predicted the HLA-A and HLA-B alleles for most subjects in the first cohort. Seventeen rarely observed V segments, including chromosome 9 orphons, were excluded from the earlier analysis of about 500 of the donors because counts were too low. Because HLA typing was unavailable for some donors at each locus, only the typed subset was used in association tests. In a later analysis, several top co-occurrence clusters were reported to appear linked to parvovirus B19, influenza, CMV and Epstein-Barr virus. The only immune exposure information available for the cohort was CMV serostatus. Roughly uniform sequencing depth across donors was assumed in presence/absence analyses, although this assumption may not hold. A few of the identified cytomegalovirus-associated TCR beta chains were confirmed in vitro to be specific for cytomegalovirus antigens. Most TCR sequences were seen in very few donors, while some public TCRs were found in many individuals. Most CMV-associated TCR beta chains appeared to be HLA-restricted in a later analysis, and the HLA associations seemed to be driven largely by CMV exposure. The study listed around 160 TCR beta chains as associated with cytomegalovirus. A later analysis found that TCR association rates varied across HLA loci, with DRB1 alleles showing the most associated TCRs and HLA-C alleles the fewest. According to the authors, the approach could potentially be generalized to other disease states and immunological phenotypes. Compared with the approximately 670-donor mean, donors in an Asian-associated ancestry cluster had fewer N-insertions in productive TCRs, according to a later genetic analysis. Because the 87-base-pair reads could not distinguish some IMGT-functional V segments, including TRBV6-2 and TRBV6-3, those segments were excluded. The classifier was reported to diagnose cytomegalovirus status with high specificity and sensitivity in both the original cohort and the validation cohort. When HLA alleles, especially DR and DQ, strongly co-occurred, TCR associations were difficult to assign to individual alleles. Linkage disequilibrium might explain the correlated functional status among segregating V segments, but an unknown experimental factor could not be excluded. In a later analysis, 16,951 TCR beta sequences were associated with specific HLA alleles at a false discovery rate of 0.05. In this cohort, only TCR beta chains were sequenced, and detectable features were limited by the absence of alpha or paired-chain data. Broadly in line with IMGT annotations, most TCR beta V segments showed up in productive rearrangements about 90% or about 30% of the time in an earlier analysis of 450 to 750 of the donors.

This sequence was found in a woman in her thirties or forties in good health and CMV-seronegative. The chain is assembled from TRBV4-3 and TRBJ2-7, and possibly TRBD1, on 5 matching bases. Input material: PBMCs. CDR3 sequence: CASSQETDKEEQYF. The DNA reads TGCGCCAGCAGCCAAGAGACGGACAAGGAGGAGCAGTACTTC.